This TCR beta chain was found in a study of vaccination and CD4 T cells after COVID-19. Whole-study context: Post-COVID draws followed diagnosis by a median around 97 days (range 35 to 161).

CD4+ T cells that had been cultured provided DNA sequenced with the Oncomine TCR Beta short-read assay. CD4+ T cells were cultured, and genomic DNA was extracted from them. One entry per CDR3 protein, called by TCRdb with MiXCR from the PCR reads. The table includes over 12,000 distinct CDR3 sequences, around 59% detected once. This sample's treatment: roughly ten-day PBMC culture with coronavirus spike peptide pools or control peptides (ViraFEST assay). With respect to this clonotype: Its antigen is undetermined.

Sequences were obtained from CD4+ T cells from blood, cultured in vitro. The receptor comes from a human donor who had recovered from COVID-19.

CDR3 region: CASSIGETGNEQYF. The CDR3 nucleotides read TGTGCCAGTAGTATAGGGGAGACAGGGAACGAGCAGTACTTC. The V gene is TRBV19, the J gene TRBJ2-7; 7 bases agree with TRBD1. V was clipped by 1 base and J by 5 bases; unmatched bases: 5. Germline V gene data show CDR1 as LNHDA and CDR2 as SQIVND (reference sequence). CDR3 length: 14 amino acids.